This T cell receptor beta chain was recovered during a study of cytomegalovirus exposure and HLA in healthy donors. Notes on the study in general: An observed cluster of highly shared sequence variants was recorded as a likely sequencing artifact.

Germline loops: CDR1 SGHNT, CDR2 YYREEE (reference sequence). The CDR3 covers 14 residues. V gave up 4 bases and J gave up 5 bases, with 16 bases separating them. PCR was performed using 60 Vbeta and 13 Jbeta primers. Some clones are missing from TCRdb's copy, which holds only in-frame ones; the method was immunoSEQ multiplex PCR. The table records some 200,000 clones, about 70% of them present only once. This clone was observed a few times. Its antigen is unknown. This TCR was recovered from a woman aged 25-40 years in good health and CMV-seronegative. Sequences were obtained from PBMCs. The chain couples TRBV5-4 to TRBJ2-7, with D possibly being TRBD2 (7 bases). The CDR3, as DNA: TGTGCCAGCAGCCCCGCGGGGAGGGGGGACGAGCAGTACTTC. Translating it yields CASSPAGRGDEQYF.